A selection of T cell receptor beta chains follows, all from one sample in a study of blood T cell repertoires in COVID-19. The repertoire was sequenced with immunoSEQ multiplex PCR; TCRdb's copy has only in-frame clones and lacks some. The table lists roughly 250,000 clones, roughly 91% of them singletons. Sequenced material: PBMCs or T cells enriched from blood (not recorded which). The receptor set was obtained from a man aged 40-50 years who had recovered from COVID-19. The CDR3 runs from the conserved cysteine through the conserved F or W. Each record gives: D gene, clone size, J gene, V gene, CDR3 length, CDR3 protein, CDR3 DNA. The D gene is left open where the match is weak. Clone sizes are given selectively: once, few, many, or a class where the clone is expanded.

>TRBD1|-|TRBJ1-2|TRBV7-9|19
CASSLVLTTGVPMGYGYTF
TGTGCCAGCAGCTTAGTTCTGACGACAGGGGTACCCATGGGGTATGGCTACACCTTC
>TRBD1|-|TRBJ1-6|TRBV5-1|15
CASSLGQGNNSPLHF
TGCGCCAGCAGCTTGGGACAGGGAAATAATTCACCCCTCCACTTT
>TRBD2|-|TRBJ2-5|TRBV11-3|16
CASSLGVSGGEETQYF
TGTGCCAGCAGCTTGGGTGTTAGCGGGGGGGAAGAGACCCAGTACTTC
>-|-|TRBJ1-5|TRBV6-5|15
CASSYSRGGGQPQHF
TGTGCCAGCAGTTACTCGAGGGGGGGCGGGCAGCCCCAGCATTTT
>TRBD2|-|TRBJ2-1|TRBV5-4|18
CASPSMPKGLAGGNEQFF
TGTGCCAGTCCCAGCATGCCGAAGGGCCTAGCGGGGGGGAATGAGCAGTTCTTC
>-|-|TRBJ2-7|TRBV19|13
CASSISGLYEQYF
TGTGCCAGTAGTATCTCAGGGTTGTACGAGCAGTACTTC
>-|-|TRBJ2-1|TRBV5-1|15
CASSTGYGSYNEQFF
TGCGCCAGCAGTACAGGGTATGGGTCCTACAATGAGCAGTTCTTC
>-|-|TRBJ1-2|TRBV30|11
CAWSPGVSYTF
TGTGCCTGGAGCCCCGGGGTGAGCTACACCTTC
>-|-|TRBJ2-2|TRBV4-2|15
CASSQEGQNTGELFF
TGTGCCAGCAGCCAAGAGGGACAGAACACCGGGGAGCTGTTTTTT
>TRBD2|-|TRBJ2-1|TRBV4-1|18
CASSQGLAGGPYYNEQFF
TGCGCCAGCAGCCAAGGACTAGCGGGAGGCCCCTACTACAATGAGCAGTTCTTC
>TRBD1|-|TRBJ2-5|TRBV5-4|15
CASSRDRVSEETQYF
TGTGCCAGCAGCCGGGACAGGGTTTCTGAGGAGACCCAGTACTTC
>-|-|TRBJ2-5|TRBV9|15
CASSVGVREKETQYF
TGTGCCAGCAGCGTAGGTGTCAGGGAAAAAGAGACCCAGTACTTC
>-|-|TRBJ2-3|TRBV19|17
CASSVLEIPFSTDTQYF
TGTGCCAGTAGTGTACTAGAAATTCCTTTTAGCACAGATACGCAGTATTTT
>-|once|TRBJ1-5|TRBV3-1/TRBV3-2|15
CASSPGQYSNQPQHF
TGTGCCAGCAGCCCAGGACAGTATAGCAATCAGCCCCAGCATTTT
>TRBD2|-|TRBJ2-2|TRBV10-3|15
CAIRPGTRDTGELFF
TGTGCCATCAGGCCCGGGACTAGAGACACCGGGGAGCTGTTTTTT
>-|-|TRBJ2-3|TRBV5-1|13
CASSLGRADTQYF
TGCGCCAGCAGCTTGGGCCGCGCAGATACGCAGTATTTT
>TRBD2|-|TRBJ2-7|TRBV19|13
CASRASGRNEQYF
TGTGCCAGTAGGGCTAGCGGGAGGAACGAGCAGTACTTC
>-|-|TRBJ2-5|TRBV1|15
CTSSQAPTGQETQYF
TGCACCAGCAGCCAAGCACCGACGGGGCAAGAGACCCAGTACTTC
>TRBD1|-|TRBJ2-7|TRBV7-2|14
CASSLVTGAYEQYF
TGTGCCAGCAGCTTAGTGACAGGGGCCTACGAGCAGTACTTC
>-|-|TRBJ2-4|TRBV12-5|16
CASVRDSAVAKNIQYF
TGTGCTAGTGTCCGGGATTCCGCCGTGGCCAAAAACATTCAGTACTTC
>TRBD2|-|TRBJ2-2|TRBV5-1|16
CASSFLAGGYTGELFF
TGCGCCAGCAGCTTTCTAGCGGGGGGATACACCGGGGAGCTGTTTTTT
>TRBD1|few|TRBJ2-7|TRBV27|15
CASSTRDRGTYEQYF
TGTGCCAGCAGTACGAGGGACAGGGGGACCTACGAGCAGTACTTC
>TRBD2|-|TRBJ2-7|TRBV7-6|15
CASSRGTSANYEQYF
TGTGCCAGCAGCCGCGGGACTAGCGCAAACTACGAGCAGTACTTC
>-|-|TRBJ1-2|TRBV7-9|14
CASSPPGIGYGYTF
TGTGCCAGCAGCCCCCCAGGGATCGGGTATGGCTACACCTTC
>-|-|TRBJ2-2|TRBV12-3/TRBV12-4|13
CASSRTTTGELFF
TGTGCCAGCAGCCGGACAACCACCGGGGAGCTGTTTTTT
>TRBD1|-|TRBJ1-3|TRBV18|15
CASSPQGVSGNTIYF
TGTGCCAGCTCACCTCAGGGGGTCTCTGGAAACACCATATATTTT
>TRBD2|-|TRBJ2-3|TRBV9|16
CASSGNLAGGTDTQYF
TGTGCCAGCAGCGGGAACCTAGCGGGTGGAACAGATACGCAGTATTTT
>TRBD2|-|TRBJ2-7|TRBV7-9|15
CASSSPTSGAYEQYF
TGTGCCAGCAGCTCCCCGACTAGCGGAGCCTACGAGCAGTACTTC
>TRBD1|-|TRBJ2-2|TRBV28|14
CASRGTGDTGELFF
TGTGCCAGCAGAGGGACAGGAGACACCGGGGAGCTGTTTTTT
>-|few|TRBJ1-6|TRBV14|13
CASSQEQYSPLHF
TGTGCCAGCAGCCAAGAGCAGTATTCACCCCTCCACTTT
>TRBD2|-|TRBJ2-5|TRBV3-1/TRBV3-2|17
CASSYPPGTSGQETQYF
TGTGCCAGCAGCTACCCCCCTGGGACTAGCGGGCAAGAGACCCAGTACTTC
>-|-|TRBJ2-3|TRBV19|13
CASSPHNTDTQYF
TGTGCCAGTAGTCCCCACAACACAGATACGCAGTATTTT
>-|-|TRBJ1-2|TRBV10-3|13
CAISDQGRNGYTF
TGTGCCATCAGTGATCAGGGGCGCAATGGCTACACCTTC
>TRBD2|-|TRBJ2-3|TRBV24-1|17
CATSDYPGTSGTDTQYF
TGTGCCACCAGTGATTACCCCGGGACTAGCGGAACAGATACGCAGTATTTT
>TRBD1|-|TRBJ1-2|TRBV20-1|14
CSASLKDRGRGYTF
TGCAGTGCTAGTTTAAAGGACAGGGGGCGAGGCTACACCTTC
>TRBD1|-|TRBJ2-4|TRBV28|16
CASSLDRALAKNIQYF
TGTGCCAGCAGTTTAGACAGGGCTCTAGCCAAAAACATTCAGTACTTC
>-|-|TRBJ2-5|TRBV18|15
CASSPDLGPGETQYF
TGTGCCAGCTCACCTGACTTAGGTCCGGGGGAGACCCAGTACTTC
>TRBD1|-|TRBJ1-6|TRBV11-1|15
CASSLRLQGVSPLHF
TGTGCCAGCAGCTTACGTCTTCAGGGGGTTTCACCCCTCCACTTT
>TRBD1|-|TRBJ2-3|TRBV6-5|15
CASSSQGVLTDTQYF
TGTGCCAGCAGCTCCCAGGGGGTCCTAACAGATACGCAGTATTTT
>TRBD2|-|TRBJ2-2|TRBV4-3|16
CASSQGGLAGERELFF
TGCGCCAGCAGCCAAGGAGGACTAGCGGGAGAACGGGAGCTGTTTTTT
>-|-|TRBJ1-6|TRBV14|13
CASRADIASPLHF
TGTGCCAGCAGGGCAGACATCGCCTCACCCCTCCACTTT
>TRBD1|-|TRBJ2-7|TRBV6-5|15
CASSPQGAFSYEQYF
TGTGCCAGCAGTCCCCAGGGGGCGTTCTCCTACGAGCAGTACTTC
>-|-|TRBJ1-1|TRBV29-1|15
CSAGRGGRMNTEAFF
TGCAGCGCTGGGAGGGGCGGTCGCATGAACACTGAAGCTTTCTTT
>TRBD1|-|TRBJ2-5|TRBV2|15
CASSAGQEMGETQYF
TGTGCCAGCAGCGCGGGACAGGAGATGGGGGAGACCCAGTACTTC
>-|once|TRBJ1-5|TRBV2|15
CASSEGLRQNQPQHF
TGTGCCAGCAGTGAAGGGCTCCGACAGAATCAGCCCCAGCATTTT
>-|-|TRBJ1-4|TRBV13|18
CASSHSSPGGAPGEKLFF
TGTGCCAGCAGCCATTCGTCCCCGGGGGGCGCACCGGGTGAAAAACTGTTTTTT
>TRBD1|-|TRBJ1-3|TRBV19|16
CASSIKRTGAGNTIYF
TGTGCCAGTAGTATAAAGCGGACAGGGGCTGGAAACACCATATATTTT
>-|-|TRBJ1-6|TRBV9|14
CASSVGGSRSPLHF
TGTGCCAGCAGCGTAGGGGGCAGTCGATCACCCCTCCACTTT